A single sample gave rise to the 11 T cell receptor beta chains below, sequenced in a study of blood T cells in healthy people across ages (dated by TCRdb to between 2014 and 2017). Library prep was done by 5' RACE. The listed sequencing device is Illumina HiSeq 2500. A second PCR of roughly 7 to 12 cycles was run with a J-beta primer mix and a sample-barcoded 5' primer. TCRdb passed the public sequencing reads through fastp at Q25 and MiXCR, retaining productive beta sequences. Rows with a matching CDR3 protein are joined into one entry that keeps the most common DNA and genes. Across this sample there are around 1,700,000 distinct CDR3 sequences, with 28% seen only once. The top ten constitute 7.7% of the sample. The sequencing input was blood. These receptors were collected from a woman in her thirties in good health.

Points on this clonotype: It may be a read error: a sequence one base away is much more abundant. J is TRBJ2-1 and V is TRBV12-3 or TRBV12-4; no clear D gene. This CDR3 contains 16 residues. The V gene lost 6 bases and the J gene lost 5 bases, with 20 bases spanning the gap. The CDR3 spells CASREVPLGRNNEQFF. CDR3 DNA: TGTGCCAGCAGGGAAGTGCCGCTCGGACGGAACAATGAGCAGTTCTTC.

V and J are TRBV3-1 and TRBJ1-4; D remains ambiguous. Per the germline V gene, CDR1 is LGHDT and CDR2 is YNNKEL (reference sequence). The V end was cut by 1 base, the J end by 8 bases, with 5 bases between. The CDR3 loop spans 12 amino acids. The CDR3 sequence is CASSQGQEKLFF. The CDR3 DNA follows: TGTGCCAGCAGCCAAGGGCAGGAAAAACTGTTTTTT.

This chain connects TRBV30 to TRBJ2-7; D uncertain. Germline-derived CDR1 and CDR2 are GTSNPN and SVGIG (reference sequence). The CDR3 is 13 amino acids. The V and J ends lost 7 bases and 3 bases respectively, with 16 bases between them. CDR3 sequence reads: CASQSDQNYEQYF. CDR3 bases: TGTGCCTCCCAGTCGGACCAGAACTACGAGCAGTACTTC.

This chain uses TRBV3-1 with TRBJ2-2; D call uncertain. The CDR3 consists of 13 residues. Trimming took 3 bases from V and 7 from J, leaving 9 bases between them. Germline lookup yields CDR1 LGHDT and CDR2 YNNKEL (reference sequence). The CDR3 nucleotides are TGTGCCAGCAGCCAGATAGCTATCGGGGAGCTGTTTTTT. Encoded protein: CASSQIAIGELFF.

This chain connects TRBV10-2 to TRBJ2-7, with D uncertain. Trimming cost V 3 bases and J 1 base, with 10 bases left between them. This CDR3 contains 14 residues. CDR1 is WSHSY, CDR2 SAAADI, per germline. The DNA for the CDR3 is TGCGCCAGCAGTGATAACAGTGTATCCTACGAGCAGTACTTC. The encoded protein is CASSDNSVSYEQYF.

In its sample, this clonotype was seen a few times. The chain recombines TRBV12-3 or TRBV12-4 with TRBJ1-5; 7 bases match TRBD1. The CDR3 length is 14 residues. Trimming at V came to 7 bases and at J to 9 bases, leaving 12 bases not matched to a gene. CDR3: CASTPQGRTGPQHF. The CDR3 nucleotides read TGTGCCAGCACCCCACAGGGGCGCACGGGGCCCCAGCATTTT.

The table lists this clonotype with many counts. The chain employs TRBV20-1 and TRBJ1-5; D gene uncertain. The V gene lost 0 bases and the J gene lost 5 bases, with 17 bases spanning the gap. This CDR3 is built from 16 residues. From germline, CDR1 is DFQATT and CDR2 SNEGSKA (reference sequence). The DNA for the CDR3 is TGCAGTGCTAGAGATGATATAAGAAACAGAGATCAGCCCCAGCATTTT. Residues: CSARDDIRNRDQPQHF.

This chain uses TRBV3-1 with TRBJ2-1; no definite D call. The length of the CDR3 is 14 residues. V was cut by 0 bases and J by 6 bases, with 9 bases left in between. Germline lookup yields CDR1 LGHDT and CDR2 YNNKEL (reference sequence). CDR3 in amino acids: CASSQETKTNEQFF. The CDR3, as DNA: TGTGCCAGCAGCCAAGAGACGAAGACCAATGAGCAGTTCTTC.

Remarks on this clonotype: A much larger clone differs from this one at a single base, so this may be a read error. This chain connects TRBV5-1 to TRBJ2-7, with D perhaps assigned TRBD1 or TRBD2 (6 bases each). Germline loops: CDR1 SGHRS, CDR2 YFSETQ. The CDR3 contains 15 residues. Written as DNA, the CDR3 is TGCGCCAGCAGCTTGGACAGGGAGGCCTCCTACGGGCAGTACTTC. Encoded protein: CASSLDREASYGQYF.

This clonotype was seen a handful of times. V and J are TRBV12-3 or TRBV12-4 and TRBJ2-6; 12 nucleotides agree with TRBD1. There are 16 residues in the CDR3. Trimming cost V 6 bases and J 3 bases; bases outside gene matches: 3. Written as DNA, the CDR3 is TGTGCCAGCAGGGGACAGGGGGCTGTTGGGGCCAACGTCCTGACTTTC. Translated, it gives CASRGQGAVGANVLTF.

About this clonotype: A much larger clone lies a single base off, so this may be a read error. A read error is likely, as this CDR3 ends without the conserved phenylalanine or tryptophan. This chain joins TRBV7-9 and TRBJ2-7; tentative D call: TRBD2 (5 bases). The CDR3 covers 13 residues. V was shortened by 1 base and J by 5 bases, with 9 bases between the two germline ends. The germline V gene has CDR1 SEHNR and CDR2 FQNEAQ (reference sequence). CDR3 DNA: TGTGCCAGCAGCTTAGTGGGAGCCCACGAGCAGTACTAC. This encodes CASSLVGAHEQYY.